This is a list of T cell receptor beta chains from one sample in a study of blood T cells in healthy people across ages. TCRdb reanalysed the 5' RACE reads using MiXCR and keeps one entry per CDR3 protein. This sample has 550,000 to 650,000 distinct CDR3 sequences, with around a quarter found just once. The same specimen was also included in a second study, on T cells of mothers and their children.

The sample comprised blood. Receptor source: a boy younger than 10 in good health. The CDR3 runs from the conserved cysteine through the conserved F or W. A D gene is named only where the DNA matches it firmly. Clone size is not always given. Where it is, it says once, few, many or a class for expanded clones.

clone_size	v_call	j_call	d_call	cdr3_nt	cdr3_aa
few	TRBV20-1	TRBJ2-3	TRBD2	TGCAGTGCTCTAGCGGGGGGGCGCACAGATACGCAGTATTTT	CSALAGGRTDTQYF
.	TRBV7-3	TRBJ1-6	.	TGTGCCAGCAGCGACGGAAGGGGATCACCCCTCCACTTT	CASSDGRGSPLHF
.	TRBV9	TRBJ2-3	.	TGTGCCAGCAGCGTAGGGCCCACAGATACGCAGTATTTT	CASSVGPTDTQYF
.	TRBV28	TRBJ1-6	.	TGTGCCAGCAGTTTACCGGGACAAATCGGTAATTCACCCCTCCACTTT	CASSLPGQIGNSPLHF
.	TRBV11-2	TRBJ1-2	.	TGTGCCAGCAGACCCGTGGGGGACACAGGGAAGTACTACACCTTC	CASRPVGDTGKYYTF
.	TRBV5-1	TRBJ2-5	TRBD2	TGCGCCAGCAGCTTGGAAGGACTAGCGGGGCCTAGGGGAGAGACCCAGTACTTC	CASSLEGLAGPRGETQYF
.	TRBV27	TRBJ1-1	TRBD1	TGTGCCAGCAGTGGGGACAGGGGTTACGCTGAAGCTTTCTTT	CASSGDRGYAEAFF
.	TRBV5-1	TRBJ2-3	.	TGCGCCAGCAGCTTGACCGTAGGCGGCCCAGATACGCAGTATTTT	CASSLTVGGPDTQYF
.	TRBV2	TRBJ1-2	TRBD1	TGTGCCAGCAGTGGGGGACAGTTCCCTAACTATGGCCACACCTTC	CASSGGQFPNYGHTF
once	TRBV7-9	TRBJ1-3	TRBD1	TGTGCCAGCAGCCCACGGACAGGGTATGGAAACACCATATATTTT	CASSPRTGYGNTIYF
.	TRBV10-3	TRBJ2-1	TRBD2	TGTGCCATCGGGGCCCTAGCGGGAGAGTCCTACAATGAGCAGTTCTTC	CAIGALAGESYNEQFF
few	TRBV7-9	TRBJ2-5	.	TGTGCCAGCAGCTTACTGGCCGGGGGCGGAGAGACCCAGTACTTC	CASSLLAGGGETQYF
.	TRBV7-9	TRBJ2-1	.	TGTGCCAGCAGCTCACGAGGAGTTGTCTACAATGAGCAGTTCTTC	CASSSRGVVYNEQFF
.	TRBV7-6	TRBJ2-2	.	TGTGCCAGCAGCTTAGTGCAACAGGGGAGGACCGGGGAGCTGTTTTTT	CASSLVQQGRTGELFF
once	TRBV6-2/TRBV6-3	TRBJ2-1	TRBD2	TGTGCCAGCAGTGCGCCCGGGACTAGCGGGACCTATGAGCAGTTCTTC	CASSAPGTSGTYEQFF
.	TRBV20-1	TRBJ2-7	.	TGCAGTGCTAGCCCCGGGACCCGCTACGAGCAGTACTTC	CSASPGTRYEQYF
.	TRBV6-2/TRBV6-3	TRBJ1-2	TRBD1	TGTGCCAGCAGTTACTTAGGACAGGGTTATGGCTACACCTTC	CASSYLGQGYGYTF
few	TRBV12-5	TRBJ2-5	TRBD2	TGTGCTAGTGGTTTGGGCCGCGGGGGGTGGGAGACCCAGTACTTC	CASGLGRGGWETQYF
few	TRBV20-1	TRBJ2-4	TRBD1	TGCAGTGCTCCCCAGGGGGCTAGGGACATTCAGTACTTC	CSAPQGARDIQYF
few	TRBV7-6	TRBJ2-1	.	TGTGCCAGCAGCTTAGAGGCGGTGGAGGGCTACAATGAGCAGTCCTTC	CASSLEAVEGYNEQSF
few	TRBV7-2	TRBJ1-2	.	TGTGCCAGCAGCTTAGCGGGGGGAGCCTATGGCTACACCTTC	CASSLAGGAYGYTF
.	TRBV7-9	TRBJ2-6	.	TGTGCCAGCAGCCCGTGGACACTAGGGGCCAACGTCCTGACTTTC	CASSPWTLGANVLTF
.	TRBV5-1	TRBJ1-1	TRBD1	TGCGCCAGCAGCTTGCCGACAGGGTCGAAGAACACTGAAGCTTTCTTT	CASSLPTGSKNTEAFF
few	TRBV10-3	TRBJ2-3	.	TGTGCCATCAGTGCTGACTCGCCCAGCACAGATACGCAGTATTTT	CAISADSPSTDTQYF
.	TRBV5-1	TRBJ2-2	.	TGCGCCAGCAGCTTGTCCCCTCTGTGGACCGGGGAGCTGTTTTTT	CASSLSPLWTGELFF
few	TRBV25-1	TRBJ1-2	TRBD1	TGTGCCAGCAGTGAATGGGCAGGGGGAGGCTACACCTTC	CASSEWAGGGYTF
few	TRBV7-2	TRBJ2-5	.	TGTGCCAGCAGCACCGGACACGAAGAGACCCAGTACTTC	CASSTGHEETQYF
few	TRBV9	TRBJ1-2	.	TGTGCCAGCAGCGGTTGGGAGCATTACACCTTC	CASSGWEHYTF
few	TRBV20-1	TRBJ1-4	TRBD1	TGCAGTGCTAGCCGATATGGACAGGGGGAAAAACTGTTTTTT	CSASRYGQGEKLFF
.	TRBV4-1	TRBJ2-3	TRBD1	TGCGCCAGCAGCCAAGAGGGACAGGGGCTTTACACAGATACGCAGTATTTT	CASSQEGQGLYTDTQYF
few	TRBV6-5	TRBJ1-2	.	TGTGCCAGCAGTTTCGCAGACAGCAGCGGCTACACCTTC	CASSFADSSGYTF
many	TRBV7-9	TRBJ2-1	.	TGTGCCAGCAGCTTAGAGGTGGGGGATGAGCAGTTCTTC	CASSLEVGDEQFF
few	TRBV5-5	TRBJ2-1	TRBD2	TGTGCCAGCAGACTGGCTAGCGGGAGTTACAATGAGCAGTTCTTC	CASRLASGSYNEQFF
.	TRBV29-1	TRBJ2-6	TRBD1	TGCAGCGTTGAAGATGGAAGGGGACAGGGCTCTGGGGCCAACGTCCTGACTTTC	CSVEDGRGQGSGANVLTF
once	TRBV11-2	TRBJ1-2	.	TGTGCCAGCAGCTTAGTGTCCCCGGGGCCTAACTATGGCTACACCTTC	CASSLVSPGPNYGYTF
.	TRBV27	TRBJ2-7	.	TGTGCCAGCGGGACAGCCCTAGCGGGTCTAGGTGAGCAGTACTTC	CASGTALAGLGEQYF
.	TRBV7-9	TRBJ1-2	.	TGTGCCACCCCCGTTGTCGGGACCTATGGCTACACCTTC	CATPVVGTYGYTF
.	TRBV29-1	TRBJ2-1	TRBD2	TGCAGCGTGACGGGACTAGCGGGGACGCTCAATGAGCAGTTCTTC	CSVTGLAGTLNEQFF
few	TRBV9	TRBJ2-2	.	TGTGCCAGCAGCGGGAGCGGTCCCCTCACGGGGGAGCTGTTTTTT	CASSGSGPLTGELFF
.	TRBV5-6	TRBJ1-4	.	TGTGCCAGCAGCTTGACGGTGAGGCTTTGGGCGGATACCGAAAAACTGTTTTTT	CASSLTVRLWADTEKLFF
few	TRBV3-1	TRBJ2-6	.	TGTGCCAGCAGCCAACAGGGCTCCGGGGCCAACGTCCTGACTTTC	CASSQQGSGANVLTF
once	TRBV12-3/TRBV12-4	TRBJ2-1	TRBD1	TGTGCCAGCACAGGGACAGGGTTGTATGGTGAGCAGTTCTTC	CASTGTGLYGEQFF
many	TRBV4-3	TRBJ2-7	.	TGCGCCAGCAGCCAGGCCCTGGGGGCGATCTACGAGCAGTACTTC	CASSQALGAIYEQYF
.	TRBV18	TRBJ1-3	TRBD1	TGTGCCAGCTCAACAGGGGACGGGAACTCTGGAAACACCATATATTTT	CASSTGDGNSGNTIYF
.	TRBV6-5	TRBJ1-4	.	TGTGCCAGCAGTTACCTGAGAGGGGCCTTGGCGACTAATGAAAAACTGTTTTTT	CASSYLRGALATNEKLFF
.	TRBV5-4	TRBJ2-1	.	TGTGCCAGCAGCTTGGGGCTACCTGACAATGAGCAGTTCTTC	CASSLGLPDNEQFF
few	TRBV7-8	TRBJ2-3	.	TGTGCCAGCAGCTTAGCGCGGTTCCAGTTAAGCGAAAGCACAGATACGCAGTATTTT	CASSLARFQLSESTDTQYF
.	TRBV29-1	TRBJ1-1	.	TGCAGCGTTGTCGGCGGTGGAGCTTTCTTT	CSVVGGGAFF